Listed here are 5 T cell receptor beta chains from one sample, sequenced in a study of blood T cell repertoires in COVID-19. Generated by immunoSEQ multiplex PCR, the TCRdb table keeps only in-frame clones and is missing some. This table holds about 390,000 clones, around nine tenths found once. The source material was PBMCs or T cells enriched from blood (not recorded which). The receptors derive from a woman aged 50 to 60 who had recovered from COVID-19.

The chain employs TRBV6-5 and TRBJ1-6; 7 bases fit TRBD1. This CDR3 is 15 amino acids long. Germline V gives CDR1 MNHEY, CDR2 SVGAGI. V was pared by 0 bases and J by 10 bases, with 6 bases of the junction left unmatched. The CDR3, as DNA: TGTGCCAGCAGTTACTCGGGACAGAGGGGCTCACCCCTCCACTTT. Amino acids: CASSYSGQRGSPLHF.

The chain recombines TRBV7-9 with TRBJ2-3, with a tentative D call TRBD1 (6 bases). The V and J ends lost 4 bases and 6 bases respectively, with 17 bases between them. This CDR3 contains 15 residues. CDR1 and CDR2 (germline): SEHNR, FQNEAQ (reference sequence). CDR3 DNA: TGTGCCAGCAGCTCGGGACATGCGGGTGTGGATACGCAGTATTTT. Residues: CASSSGHAGVDTQYF.

The chain employs TRBV27 and TRBJ1-2, with D possibly matching TRBD1 (5 bases). The CDR3 totals 14 residues. Germline V CDR1 and CDR2: MNHEY, SMNVEV (reference sequence). V was clipped by 5 bases and J by 8 bases, with 18 bases between them. The CDR3 spells CASSPMGRSMGYTF. The CDR3 region has the DNA TGTGCCAGCAGTCCCATGGGGCGGTCTATGGGCTACACCTTC.

This clone has only one observation. The DNA for the CDR3 is TGCGCCAGCAGCCAAAATGGCCGGGGGGCGGACACCGGGGAGCTGTTTTTT. As protein: CASSQNGRGADTGELFF. The chain recombines TRBV4-3 with TRBJ2-2; D might be TRBD2 (7 bases). The germline V gene has CDR1 LGHNA and CDR2 YSLEER. Trimming took off 2 bases at V and 3 bases at J, with 16 bases between the two ends. The CDR3 runs 17 residues.

The V call is TRBV5-1, the J call TRBJ2-3; D possibly corresponds to TRBD2 (5 bases). Trimming took 6 bases from V and 4 from J, leaving 18 bases between them. The CDR3 has 15 amino acids. Germline values: CDR1 SGHRS, CDR2 YFSETQ. The CDR3 region has the DNA TGCGCCAGCACCCCCCGGGGTAGCCAACCAGATACGCAGTATTTT. Its protein is CASTPRGSQPDTQYF. The full variable domain, its missing parts supplied by reference TRBV5-1 and TRBJ2-3, is KAGVTQTPRYLIKTRGQQVTLSCSPISGHRSVSWYQQTPGQGLQFLFEYFSETQRNKGNFPGRFSGRQFSNSRSEMNVSTLELGDSALYLCASTPRGSQPDTQYFGPGTRLTVL.